Below are 25 T cell receptor beta chains sequenced from a single sample in a study of Graves' ophthalmopathy and Graves' hyperthyroidism. CDR3 regions of TCR beta were amplified from RNA transcripts. RT-PCR was first run with HTBI primers, then multiplex PCR in a second round. Each CDR3 protein gets one entry after TCRdb re-called the multiplex PCR reads with MiXCR. The sample has over a million distinct CDR3 sequences, approximately 35% seen once. The sample consisted of peripheral blood or thyroid tissue (not recorded which). These receptors were collected from an adult man with Graves' hyperthyroidism.

This clonotype was found many times. This chain uses TRBV20-1 with TRBJ1-4, with 9 bases identical to TRBD1. There are 12 residues in the CDR3. From germline, CDR1 is DFQATT and CDR2 SNEGSKA (reference sequence). The CDR3 is CRGGQGAEKLFF. The CDR3 DNA follows: TGCAGGGGGGGACAGGGAGCTGAAAAACTGTTTTTT.

The chain is built from TRBV10-1 and TRBJ1-2, with TRBD1 as a possible D gene (5 bases). Germline lookup yields CDR1 WNHNN and CDR2 SYGVQD (reference sequence). The CDR3 is 13 residues long. V was cut by 10 bases and J by 2 bases, with 14 bases left in between. CDR3 amino acids: CAICDYRNYGYTF. The CDR3 DNA follows: TGCGCCATCTGTGACTACAGGAACTATGGCTACACCTTC.

As regards this clonotype: A clone one base away is much larger, so this may be a read error. The chain carries TRBV11-2 and TRBJ2-5, with TRBD1 as a possible D gene (6 bases). Germline assignment: CDR1 SGHAT and CDR2 FQNNGV. V was pared by 6 bases and J by 4 bases, with 18 bases between. The CDR3 is 15 residues long. CDR3 protein: CASSNRELLVETQYF. The CDR3 DNA follows: TGTGCCAGCAGTAACAGGGAGCTGCTGGTAGAGACCCAGTACTTC.

The chain is built from TRBV12-3 or TRBV12-4 and TRBJ2-7, with 7 positions matching TRBD2. The V segment lost 7 bases and the J segment 2 bases; nucleotides outside the gene matches: 8. CDR3 length: 14 residues. The DNA for the CDR3 is TGTGCCAGCACCCCGGGGGGAATCACCTACGAGCAGTACTTC. It encodes CASTPGGITYEQYF.

There are many counts of this clonotype. J is TRBJ2-7 and V is TRBV29-1, with 7 bases aligning to TRBD1. The V gene end was trimmed by 7 bases and the J gene end by 5 bases; junction bases not matched to a gene: 8. The CDR3 is made up of 12 amino acids. Germline CDR1 and CDR2: SQVTM and ANQGSEA. The CDR3 DNA is TGCAGCGCAGGGCACAGGGGCCACGAGCAGTACTTC. This codes for CSAGHRGHEQYF.

This clonotype was seen a handful of times. This chain links TRBV28 with TRBJ1-5; TRBD1 aligns across 10 bases. In germline, CDR1 is MDHEN, CDR2 SYDVKM. The CDR3 covers 16 residues. The J segment lost 7 bases and the V segment lost 5 bases, leaving 11 bases of the junction unmatched. The DNA for the CDR3 is TGTGCCAGCAGTCCCGGGACAGGGGCTAGGAGGCAGCCCCAGCATTTT. Translated: CASSPGTGARRQPQHF. The variable domain in full, with the rest retrieved from reference TRBV28 and TRBJ1-5, is DVKVTQSSRYLVKRTGEKVFLECVQDMDHENMFWYRQDPGLGLRLIYFSYDVKMKEKGDIPEGYSVSREKKERFSLILESASTNQTSMYLCASSPGTGARRQPQHFGDGTRLSIL.

This clonotype has a handful of counts. The chain uses TRBV30 and TRBJ2-7; TRBD1 matches 8 bases. The CDR3 consists of 12 residues. Trimming removed 0 bases from V and 5 bases from J; junction bases left unmatched: 0. Germline loops: CDR1 GTSNPN, CDR2 SVGIG (reference sequence). The CDR3 nucleotides are TGTGCCTGGAGTGTACAGGGGGACGAGCAGTACTTC. Encoded protein: CAWSVQGDEQYF.

This clonotype was counted at least ten times. This chain uses TRBV7-9 with TRBJ1-6; a possible D gene is TRBD1 (6 bases). Per germline, CDR1 SEHNR and CDR2 FQNEAQ (reference sequence). This CDR3 is 16 amino acids long. V lost 5 bases and J 9 bases, leaving 20 bases between the germline ends. The CDR3 region is CASSGSRGAEGSPLHF. The CDR3 nucleotides read TGTGCCAGCAGCGGTAGCCGGGGGGCAGAAGGTTCACCCCTCCACTTT.

The rearrangement uses TRBV5-5 and TRBJ1-5, with D maybe TRBD1 (5 bases). Trimming stripped 0 bases from V and 7 bases from J, with 20 bases between. This CDR3 has 17 residues. The germline gives CDR1 SGHKS, CDR2 YYEKEE (reference sequence). CDR3 in DNA: TGTGCCAGCAGCTTGGCCCTCGGGACGGGTTCCGCACAGCCCCAGCATTTT. It encodes CASSLALGTGSAQPQHF.

This clonotype has just a few counts. J is TRBJ1-1 and V is TRBV19; D gene ambiguous. The germline V and J ends were trimmed by 11 bases and 3 bases, with 19 bases remaining between them. The CDR3 contains 14 residues. The germline CDR1 and CDR2 sequences are LNHDA and SQIVND (reference sequence). This chain's CDR3 is CASFDGQAHTEAFF. The CDR3 bases are TGTGCCTCATTTGACGGGCAGGCGCACACTGAAGCTTTCTTT.

The V and J genes are TRBV6-5 and TRBJ2-7; D possibly corresponds to TRBD1 (5 bases). Germline loops: CDR1 MNHEY, CDR2 SVGAGI. V lost 0 bases and J lost 12, with 15 bases in between. The length of the CDR3 is 13 residues. The CDR3 is CASSYSSYQGRYF. In DNA, the CDR3 is TGTGCCAGCAGTTACTCGTCCTATCAGGGTCGGTACTTC.

The chain recombines TRBV2 with TRBJ1-1; a possible D gene is TRBD1 (5 bases). CDR3 length: 13 residues. Germline CDR1 and CDR2: SNHLY and FYNNEI. Trimming removed 8 bases from V and 2 bases from J, with 12 bases in between. The CDR3 reads CASGREVNTEAFF. Written as DNA, the CDR3 is TGTGCCAGCGGCAGGGAAGTAAACACTGAAGCTTTCTTT.

This clonotype has ten or more counts. This CDR3 is CASSEAGTPDYNSPLHF. In DNA, the CDR3 is TGTGCCAGCAGTGAAGCGGGGACACCCGACTATAATTCACCCCTCCACTTT. The chain recombines TRBV2 with TRBJ1-6, with D possibly being TRBD1 (6 bases). V was cut by 0 bases and J by 3 bases, with 12 bases left in between. The CDR3 is 17 residues long. Germline CDR1 and CDR2: SNHLY and FYNNEI.

The chain joins TRBV7-9 to TRBJ1-6; D not resolved. The V and J ends lost 8 bases and 8 bases respectively, with 7 bases between them. Germline assignment: CDR1 SEHNR and CDR2 FQNEAQ (reference sequence). This CDR3 is 11 amino acids long. CDR3 nucleotide sequence: TGTGCCAGCGAGAGAGATTCACCCCTCCACTTT. Translating it yields CASERDSPLHF.

In this sample, this clonotype turned up many times. The genes are TRBV7-2 and TRBJ1-3; D unclear. The V end lost 1 base, the J end lost 6 bases, and 10 bases lay between the germline ends. This CDR3 has 14 amino acids. Germline assignment: CDR1 SGHTA and CDR2 FQGNSA. DNA of the CDR3: TGTGCCAGCAGCTTAGGAGGGAGCCCAAACACCATATATTTT. Translated, it gives CASSLGGSPNTIYF.

The CDR3 DNA reads as TGTGCCAGCACGGACAGGGGGGTATGGAACTATGGCTACACCTTC. Translating it yields CASTDRGVWNYGYTF. This chain connects TRBV6-6 to TRBJ1-2; 10 nucleotides match TRBD1. Germline CDR1 is MNHNY and CDR2 is SVGAGI (reference sequence). The CDR3 runs 15 residues. V shed 7 bases, J shed 2 bases, and the junction held 7 bases outside the gene matches.

This clonotype was detected only once. One end of the junction varies from germline; a read error may be responsible. This chain uses TRBV5-6 with TRBJ2-7; D unresolved. CDR1 and CDR2 from the germline V gene are SGHDT and YYEEEE. The CDR3 spans 11 residues. The CDR3 loop is CASSDEYEQCF. CDR3 DNA sequence: TGTGCCAGCAGCGATGAATACGAGCAGTGCTTC.

On this clonotype itself: This may be a read error: a much more frequent sequence differs by one nucleotide. The chain recombines TRBV10-3 with TRBJ2-7; TRBD2 agrees at 12 bases. Germline loops: CDR1 ENHRY, CDR2 SYGVKD. The CDR3 runs to 15 residues. Written as DNA, the CDR3 is TGTGCCAGCAGTTACCGACTAGCGGGAGCCTACGAGCAGTACTTC. It is translated as CASSYRLAGAYEQYF.

This clonotype was observed at least ten times. This rearrangement joins TRBV19 to TRBJ1-2, with TRBD1 matching 12 bases. The germline V gene has CDR1 LNHDA and CDR2 SQIVND (reference sequence). Trimming took 5 bases from V and 4 from J; bases not matched to a gene: 11. This CDR3 contains 17 residues. The chain's CDR3 is CASSRPRDRGPAYGYTF. For the CDR3, the DNA is TGTGCCAGTAGTCGACCCCGGGACAGGGGGCCGGCCTATGGCTACACCTTC.

Note on this clonotype: This sequence may be a read error, since a much larger clone differs from it by one base. The rearrangement joins TRBV7-2 to TRBJ2-7, with 7 bases fitting TRBD1. V dropped 5 bases and J dropped 2; count of bases not matched to a gene: 9. The length of the CDR3 is 15 residues. From germline, CDR1 is SGHTA and CDR2 FQGNSA. Written as DNA, the CDR3 is TGTGCCAGCAGCGCACCCGGGACAGCCCCCTACGAGCAGTACTTC. Amino acid sequence: CASSAPGTAPYEQYF.

The table lists this clonotype with many counts. CDR3 region: CSASGTSVPEQYF. The CDR3 DNA reads TGCAGTGCTAGTGGGACTAGCGTCCCTGAGCAGTACTTC. V usage is TRBV20-1 and J usage is TRBJ2-7; 10 bases are shared with TRBD2. The CDR3 runs 13 residues. V lost 3 bases, J lost 7 bases, and 6 bases stayed unmatched. Germline V gene lookup returns CDR1 DFQATT and CDR2 SNEGSKA (reference sequence).

This clonotype has a handful of counts. This chain uses TRBV19 with TRBJ1-1; a weak D match, TRBD1 (6 bases). The CDR3 runs to 14 residues. V lost 6 bases and J lost 6, with 17 bases in between. Germline CDR1 LNHDA, CDR2 SQIVND (reference sequence). CDR3 nucleotides: TGTGCCAGTAGGACCGCAGGGGAGGTCGCTGAAGCTTTCTTT. Translated, it gives CASRTAGEVAEAFF.

This clonotype was found a few times. The genes are TRBV30 and TRBJ1-5; D call uncertain. The V gene lost 0 bases and the J gene lost 9 bases, with 12 bases spanning the gap. The CDR3 extends over 13 amino acids. The germline V gene encodes CDR1 GTSNPN and CDR2 SVGIG (reference sequence). The CDR3: CAWSVGWTGPQHF. The CDR3 DNA is TGTGCCTGGAGTGTAGGGTGGACCGGGCCCCAGCATTTT.

This clonotype showed up many times. Likely a read error: the CDR3 ends without its conserved phenylalanine or tryptophan. The DNA is left out, because the CDR3 cannot be placed on it with certainty; the CDR3 is given as TCRdb lists it. The rearrangement links TRBV2 to TRBJ1-2. Germline V gives CDR1 SNHLY, CDR2 FYNNEI. The CDR3 is 13 residues long, ends included. CDR3: CASSEVSGWMVVV.

This clonotype was found a few times. This sequence may be a read error, since a much larger clone differs from it by one base. The chain joins TRBV10-3 to TRBJ1-1; no reliable D call. V dropped 5 bases and J dropped 1 base, with 8 bases sitting between them. Germline CDR1 ENHRY, CDR2 SYGVKD. CDR3 size: 13 residues. CDR3 region: CAISRGRNTEAFF. The CDR3 DNA sequence: TGTGCCATCAGTAGAGGCAGGAACACTGAAGCTTTCTTT.